The 16 T cell receptor beta chains below were found in one sample sequenced in a study of blood T cell repertoires in COVID-19 (TCRdb year 2020). The library was generated by the immunoSEQ multiplex PCR assay. Here the immuneACCESS table is served through TCRdb, limited to in-frame sequences with V and J called. Missing clones are a known gap in these copies; in checked studies unresolved V genes cover under half, and the rest lacks a known reason. Here the sample has around 100,000 clones; more than 65% occur a single time. The ten largest make up roughly a third of the sample. Sequencing used peripheral blood. These receptors originate from a man between 65 and 85 years old with active or convalescent COVID-19.

This chain connects TRBV12-3 or TRBV12-4 to TRBJ1-1, with unresolved D. CDR3 length equals 13 residues. V was shortened by 4 bases and J by 5 bases, with 11 bases between the two germline ends. DNA of the CDR3: TGTGCCAGCAGTTCGCTGGGGAGTACTGAAGCTTTCTTT. This sequence encodes CASSSLGSTEAFF.

The chain joins TRBV5-6 to TRBJ2-5; D is uncertain. V was pared by 0 bases and J by 1 base, with 10 bases between. The CDR3 has 15 residues. Per the germline V gene, CDR1 is SGHDT and CDR2 is YYEEEE. CDR3: CASSLGAALQETQYF. CDR3 coding DNA: TGTGCCAGCAGCTTGGGGGCAGCCCTCCAAGAGACCCAGTACTTC.

The chain recombines TRBV6-2 or TRBV6-3 with TRBJ1-1; 7 nucleotides align to TRBD1. CDR1 and CDR2 from the germline V gene are MNHEY and SVGEGT. The CDR3 loop spans 16 amino acids. The V gene end was trimmed by 1 base and the J gene end by 2 bases; junction bases not matched to a gene: 7. CDR3: CASSYYRGQLNTEAFF. The CDR3 DNA follows: TGTGCCAGCAGTTACTACCGGGGACAGTTAAACACTGAAGCTTTCTTT.

The V call is TRBV6-2 or TRBV6-3, the J call TRBJ1-2; TRBD1 matches 9 bases. The CDR3 is 12 residues long. The V and J ends lost 6 bases and 7 bases, in that order; junction bases with no gene match: 3. The germline V gene has CDR1 MNHEY and CDR2 SVGEGT. The CDR3 is CASSGTGFGYTF. The CDR3 DNA reads as TGTGCCAGCAGCGGGACAGGGTTTGGCTACACCTTC.

This clone is a singleton in its sample. V usage is TRBV13 and J usage is TRBJ2-7; D perhaps matches TRBD1 (6 bases). CDR1 is PRHDT, CDR2 FYEKMQ, per germline (reference sequence). The V end was cut by 6 bases, the J end by 7 bases, with 19 bases between. The CDR3 loop spans 14 amino acids. The CDR3 coding sequence is TGTGCCAGCAGGTTGACAGGAATCACAGGGGAGCAGTACTTC. Its protein is CASRLTGITGEQYF.

This clone was counted a few times. The chain employs TRBV18 and TRBJ2-7, with 10 bases aligning to TRBD1. Unmatched junction bases numbered 6, after V lost 6 bases and J lost 4 bases. Germline values: CDR1 KGHSH, CDR2 LQKENI. The CDR3 runs to 14 residues. The CDR3 DNA is TGTGCCAGCTCGATGGGACAGGGGACATACGAGCAGTACTTC. It yields the protein CASSMGQGTYEQYF.

The gene calls are TRBV6-1 and TRBJ1-2; TRBD1 matches 9 bases. V gave up 0 bases and J gave up 3 bases; unmatched junction bases: 5. Germline lookup yields CDR1 MNHNS and CDR2 SASEGT. This CDR3 has 16 residues. CDR3 nucleotide sequence: TGTGCCAGCAGTGAAGCGCGGGACAGGGTACACTATGGCTACACCTTC. Translation: CASSEARDRVHYGYTF.

This chain links TRBV6-5 with TRBJ1-2; D remains ambiguous. V was shortened by 6 bases and J by 6 bases, with 14 bases between the two germline ends. Germline V CDR1 and CDR2: MNHEY, SVGAGI. This CDR3 has 13 amino acids. The chain's CDR3 is CASSGDSIDGYTF. In DNA form, the CDR3 reads TGTGCCAGCAGCGGGGATTCTATTGATGGCTACACCTTC.

This clone was observed at least ten times. The chain is built from TRBV6-5 and TRBJ1-4, with a tentative D call TRBD1 (5 bases). CDR1 and CDR2 from the germline V gene are MNHEY and SVGAGI. With 4 bases removed from V and 6 bases from J, the gap between germline ends came to 15 bases. CDR3 length: 15 amino acids. The CDR3 DNA sequence: TGTGCCAGCAGTTCCCTCACAGGCGGTGATGAAAAACTGTTTTTT. Translation gives CASSSLTGGDEKLFF.

The chain combines TRBV9 with TRBJ2-3, with a tentative D call TRBD2 (7 bases). From germline, CDR1 is SGDLS and CDR2 YYNGEE. There are 16 residues in the CDR3. The V gene lost 6 bases and the J gene lost 0 bases, with 17 bases spanning the gap. The CDR3 DNA sequence: TGTGCCAGCATCCCCAGGCGGGGGCTAAGCACAGATACGCAGTATTTT. It specifies CASIPRRGLSTDTQYF. The variable domain in full, completed from reference TRBV9 and TRBJ2-3, reads DSGVTQTPKHLITATGQRVTLRCSPRSGDLSVYWYQQSLDQGLQFLIQYYNGEERAKGNILERFSAQQFPDLHSELNLSSLELGDSALYFCASIPRRGLSTDTQYFGPGTRLTVL.

The gene calls are TRBV9 and TRBJ1-1; D is perhaps TRBD1 (5 bases). CDR1 and CDR2 (germline): SGDLS, YYNGEE. This CDR3 spans 16 amino acids. V dropped 4 bases and J dropped 1 base, with 17 bases sitting between them. The CDR3 spells CASSPQRGWTNTEAFF. The DNA of the CDR3 is TGTGCCAGCAGCCCACAAAGGGGCTGGACGAACACTGAAGCTTTCTTT.

V gene TRBV11-2 combines with J gene TRBJ2-7, with 8 bases lining up with TRBD1. Germline CDR1 is SGHAT and CDR2 is FQNNGV. Trimming removed 1 base from V and 3 bases from J; junction bases left unmatched: 8. CDR3 length equals 16 residues. DNA of the CDR3: TGTGCCAGCAGCTTAGCACAGGGGGAAATCGTCTACGAGCAGTACTTC. This translates into CASSLAQGEIVYEQYF. Supplemented by reference TRBV11-2 and TRBJ2-7, the full variable domain reads EAGVAQSPRYKIIEKRQSVAFWCNPISGHATLYWYQQILGQGPKLLIQFQNNGVVDDSQLPKDRFSAERLKGVDSTLKIQPAKLEDSAVYLCASSLAQGEIVYEQYFGPGTRLTVT.

The J gene is TRBJ2-1, the V gene TRBV18, with 9 bases aligning to TRBD2. CDR1 and CDR2 (germline): KGHSH, LQKENI. Germline trimming cut 6 bases from V and 10 bases from J; bases unmatched to any gene: 16. The CDR3 is 16 residues long. CDR3 DNA sequence: TGTGCCAGCTCCTTGACAGCGGGAGGTACGGAATCGGAGCAGTTCTTC. The encoded protein is CASSLTAGGTESEQFF.

DNA of the CDR3: TGCGCCAGCAGCTTGAGGCAGGATAACCAAGAGACCCAGTACTTC. Translation gives CASSLRQDNQETQYF. The gene calls are TRBV5-1 and TRBJ2-5, with D hard to call. The germline V gene encodes CDR1 SGHRS and CDR2 YFSETQ. Trimming cost V 1 base and J 0 bases, with 10 bases left between them. This CDR3 has 15 amino acids.

This sequence joins TRBV24-1 and TRBJ1-2; D gene uncertain. This CDR3 comprises 16 residues. Germline CDR1 KGHDR, CDR2 SFDVKD. Trimming left V 2 bases short and J 8 bases short, with 20 bases between. The CDR3 region is CATSDSRGLGSGGYTF. As DNA, the CDR3 is TGTGCCACCAGTGATTCCCGGGGTTTAGGATCCGGCGGCTACACCTTC.

This chain uses TRBV7-2 with TRBJ1-1; no firm D call. V gave up 2 bases and J gave up 3 bases, with 13 bases separating them. The CDR3 is made up of 15 amino acids. Germline V gives CDR1 SGHTA, CDR2 FQGNSA. The CDR3 region has the DNA TGTGCCAGCAGCTTATATGACCCGAGGTACACTGAAGCTTTCTTT. Translation: CASSLYDPRYTEAFF.